This record covers a single TCR beta chain. Its target is not known. The record originates from a study of T cell responses to AZD1222 COVID-19 vaccine. The study, taken as a whole, reports: Spike was spanned by vaccine-associated CD4 TCRs, which were dominant at 160-218 and 743-854. Only 5 or 6 AZD1222 recipients were seropositive at baseline.

The V segment lost 0 bases and the J segment 7 bases; nucleotides outside the gene matches: 3. The CDR3 covers 14 residues. Germline CDR1 and CDR2: LGHNA and YNFKEQ. Assay used: immunoSEQ multiplex PCR; TCRdb lists only in-frame clones, some missing. The sample consists of about 180,000 clones, 80% to 95% of them appearing once. The input for sequencing was peripheral blood, taken 28 days after the second dose of the MenACWY control vaccine. The TCR comes from an adult who received the MenACWY meningococcal vaccine as a control. The genes are TRBV4-2 and TRBJ1-2, with 9 bases aligning to TRBD1. The CDR3: CASSQDYRGLGYTF. The DNA for the CDR3 is TGTGCCAGCAGCCAAGATTACAGGGGGCTTGGCTACACCTTC.